The text below deals with one T cell receptor beta chain. The antigen is undetermined. The entry originates in a study of response to subunit inactivated influenza vaccine. Study-level results: It was suggested by the authors that few new T cells are recruited by each seasonal influenza vaccination.

V was pared by 4 bases and J by 1 base, with 17 bases between. Germline V gene lookup returns CDR1 DFQATT and CDR2 SNEGSKA (reference sequence). The CDR3 runs 15 residues. One entry per CDR3 protein, called by TCRdb with MiXCR from the RT-PCR reads. The sample contains a few hundred thousand distinct CDR3 sequences, 20% to 25% of which appear only once. The rearrangement uses TRBV20-1 and TRBJ2-7, with D possibly matching TRBD1 (6 bases). The clonotype comes from a man aged 50 to 75 who received an inactivated influenza vaccine. The sample was PBMCs from blood, taken less than 22 months after vaccination. The CDR3 is CSATNPRDNSYEQYF. As DNA, the CDR3 is TGCAGTGCTACAAACCCCCGGGACAATTCCTACGAGCAGTACTTC.